This T cell receptor (beta chain) came from a study of blood T cell repertoires in COVID-19. Study summary: The samples span acute and convalescent COVID-19 from the United States, Italy and Spain. PBMCs, B-cell-depleted T cells, or T cells were the source of the cDNA or gDNA that made up the material.

V lost 3 bases, J lost 6 bases, and 9 bases lay in between. This CDR3 has 11 residues. Germline values: CDR1 GTSNPN, CDR2 SVGIG (reference sequence). Methods used by the authors: Reference gene primer amplification yielded estimated nucleated cell counts. The repertoire was sequenced with immunoSEQ multiplex PCR; TCRdb's copy has only in-frame clones and lacks some. V, J and clone size are those of that table, while D and trimming were read from the DNA. The data hold about 200,000 clones, with about 88% observed a single time. The rearrangement links TRBV30 to TRBJ2-7; no definite D call. This TCR came from a man aged 55 to 70 with acute or convalescent COVID-19. The sample taken for sequencing was peripheral blood. The CDR3 reads CAWRSGLEQYF. The CDR3, as DNA: TGTGCCTGGAGATCTGGGCTCGAGCAGTACTTC.